This passage covers 24 T cell receptor beta chains from one sample sequenced in a study of blood T cell repertoires in COVID-19. TCRdb keeps only in-frame clones here, not all; method: immunoSEQ multiplex PCR. The table includes 150,000 to 200,000 clones, about 81% detected once. Sequences were obtained from peripheral blood. These receptors were obtained from a woman aged 70-85 years with acute or convalescent COVID-19.

The chain is built from TRBV30 and TRBJ1-2, with 7 bases aligning to TRBD1. V was clipped by 4 bases and J by 10 bases; unmatched bases: 12. The CDR3 contains 13 residues. The germline gives CDR1 GTSNPN, CDR2 SVGIG (reference sequence). Written as DNA, the CDR3 is TGTGCCTGGAACCATCAGCAGGGGGAGGACTACACCTTC. Translated, it gives CAWNHQQGEDYTF.

This clone was seen once. The chain couples TRBV29-1 to TRBJ2-3; a weak D match, TRBD1 (5 bases). CDR3 size: 15 residues. Trimming left V 4 bases short and J 3 bases short, with 17 bases between. Per germline, CDR1 SQVTM and CDR2 ANQGSEA. The CDR3 is CSVGGQGKGTDTQYF. CDR3 in DNA: TGCAGCGTTGGGGGTCAGGGTAAGGGGACAGATACGCAGTATTTT.

The chain joins TRBV2 to TRBJ2-1, with TRBD2 identical over 15 bases. Germline V gene lookup returns CDR1 SNHLY and CDR2 FYNNEI. V lost 6 bases to trimming and J lost 8 bases; unmatched junction nucleotides: 11. The CDR3 is 17 amino acids. DNA of the CDR3: TGTGCCAGCAGACAAATTAGGACTAGCGGGAGGGCAGATGAGCAGTTCTTC. It encodes CASRQIRTSGRADEQFF. The full variable domain, completed using reference TRBV2 and TRBJ2-1, is EPEVTQTPSHQVTQMGQEVILRCVPISNHLYFYWYRQILGQKVEFLVSFYNNEISEKSEIFDDQFSVERPDGSNFTLKIRSTKLEDSAMYFCASRQIRTSGRADEQFFGPGTRLTVL.

The chain couples TRBV19 to TRBJ2-3, with 8 nucleotides matching TRBD1. Germline assignment: CDR1 LNHDA and CDR2 SQIVND (reference sequence). This CDR3 has 16 residues. The V gene end was trimmed by 4 bases and the J gene end by 1 base; junction bases not matched to a gene: 7. The CDR3 region has the DNA TGTGCCAGTAGTACAGGACAGGGAATCGGCACAGATACGCAGTATTTT. Its protein product is CASSTGQGIGTDTQYF.

The V call is TRBV19, the J call TRBJ1-5, with unresolved D. V was cut by 5 bases and J by 1 base, with 6 bases left in between. This CDR3 contains 13 residues. CDR1 and CDR2 (germline): LNHDA, SQIVND (reference sequence). The CDR3, as DNA: TGTGCCAGTAGTTTCGGGAGCAATCAGCCCCAGCATTTT. Its protein is CASSFGSNQPQHF.

The V and J genes are TRBV6-2 or TRBV6-3 and TRBJ2-7; D is undetermined. Germline lookup yields CDR1 MNHEY and CDR2 SVGEGT. V lost 1 base, J lost 4 bases, and 14 bases lay in between. There are 15 residues in the CDR3. In DNA, the CDR3 is TGTGCCAGCAGTTACTGGGCAAGGTTTTCTTACGAGCAGTACTTC. Protein sequence: CASSYWARFSYEQYF.

The chain employs TRBV18 and TRBJ2-7; 11 nucleotides agree with TRBD2. V was clipped by 3 bases and J by 0 bases; unmatched bases: 7. The CDR3 is 17 residues long. Per the germline V gene, CDR1 is KGHSH and CDR2 is LQKENI. CDR3 protein: CASSPGTSGLYSYEQYF. The DNA of the CDR3 is TGTGCCAGCTCACCTGGGACTAGCGGCCTCTACTCCTACGAGCAGTACTTC.

This rearrangement joins TRBV5-1 to TRBJ1-1; D is undetermined. Germline V lookup: CDR1 SGHRS, CDR2 YFSETQ. CDR3 length: 12 residues. The V end lost 4 bases, the J end lost 7 bases, and 11 bases lay between the germline ends. The CDR3 bases are TGCGCCAGCAGCGGGGAGGTACATGAAGCTTTCTTT. Translated, it gives CASSGEVHEAFF. Combining the CDR3 with reference TRBV5-1 and TRBJ1-1 gives the whole variable domain KAGVTQTPRYLIKTRGQQVTLSCSPISGHRSVSWYQQTPGQGLQFLFEYFSETQRNKGNFPGRFSGRQFSNSRSEMNVSTLELGDSALYLCASSGEVHEAFFGQGTRLTVV.

The chain links TRBV20-1 to TRBJ1-2; 9 nucleotides agree with TRBD1. This CDR3 is 17 amino acids long. Germline assignment: CDR1 DFQATT and CDR2 SNEGSKA (reference sequence). The V and J ends lost 3 bases and 0 bases, in that order; junction bases with no gene match: 11. The CDR3, as DNA: TGCAGTGCTAGTTTAGGACAGGGGCCCCGAGCTAACTATGGCTACACCTTC. Translation gives CSASLGQGPRANYGYTF.

This chain connects TRBV7-2 to TRBJ1-3, with TRBD1 matching over 10 bases. J gave up 7 bases and V 0 bases, and 9 bases lay outside the gene matches. The CDR3 runs to 17 residues. Germline V gene data show CDR1 as SGHTA and CDR2 as FQGNSA. CDR3 sequence reads: CASSLAAGTGERNTIYF. Written as DNA, the CDR3 is TGTGCCAGCAGCTTAGCAGCAGGGACAGGGGAGAGGAACACCATATATTTT. The whole variable domain, remainder taken from reference TRBV7-2 and TRBJ1-3, is GAGVSQSPSNKVTEKGKDVELRCDPISGHTALYWYRQSLGQGLEFLIYFQGNSAPDKSGLPSDRFSAERTGGSVSTLTIQRTQQEDSAVYLCASSLAAGTGERNTIYFGEGSWLTVV.

The J gene is TRBJ1-2, the V gene TRBV4-3; D is uncertain. Germline CDR1 LGHNA, CDR2 YSLEER. V lost 2 bases and J 5 bases, leaving 12 bases between the germline ends. The CDR3 has 14 amino acids. The CDR3 DNA follows: TGCGCCAGCAGCCAAAGCACGGTGGAGTATGGCTACACCTTC. Residues: CASSQSTVEYGYTF.

The genes are TRBV11-2 and TRBJ1-5, with D perhaps matching TRBD1 (6 bases). V was shortened by 6 bases and J by 2 bases, with 8 bases between the two germline ends. This CDR3 has 13 residues. CDR1 and CDR2 (germline): SGHAT, FQNNGV. CDR3 coding DNA: TGTGCCAGCAGTTGGACAGGCAATCAGCCCCAGCATTTT. Protein: CASSWTGNQPQHF.

V is TRBV10-3 and J is TRBJ1-2; no firm D call. CDR1 ENHRY and CDR2 SYGVKD come from the germline V gene. This CDR3 comprises 14 residues. V lost 7 bases to trimming and J lost 0 bases, with 12 bases between them. CDR3 coding DNA: TGTGCCATCATCGATGACACATCTAACTATGGCTACACCTTC. It is translated as CAIIDDTSNYGYTF.

This sequence joins TRBV6-2 or TRBV6-3 and TRBJ1-6; 7 bases line up with TRBD1. V was clipped by 3 bases and J by 5 bases; unmatched bases: 7. Germline CDR1 reads MNHEY; CDR2 reads SVGEGT. This CDR3 is built from 16 residues. The DNA for the CDR3 is TGTGCCAGCAGTTATCCTCCGGGACAGAATAATTCACCCCTCCACTTT. This codes for CASSYPPGQNNSPLHF.

The rearrangement uses TRBV5-4 and TRBJ1-1, with D unresolved. V dropped 4 bases and J dropped 4 bases, with 20 bases sitting between them. The germline gives CDR1 SGHNT, CDR2 YYREEE (reference sequence). This CDR3 has 16 residues. The CDR3 protein is CASSPLSQGGGTEAFF. The CDR3 DNA sequence: TGTGCCAGCAGCCCTTTGTCACAAGGTGGAGGCACTGAAGCTTTCTTT.

CDR3 sequence: CASSHLSGGPQETQYF. The CDR3 region has the DNA TGTGCCAGCAGCCACCTTAGCGGGGGCCCCCAAGAGACCCAGTACTTC. The chain has TRBV4-2 and TRBJ2-5; TRBD2 matches at 9 bases. Trimming removed 3 bases from V and 1 base from J; junction bases left unmatched: 6. The CDR3 runs 16 residues. Germline V gives CDR1 LGHNA, CDR2 YNFKEQ.

The V and J genes are TRBV5-5 and TRBJ2-7; TRBD1 matches at 8 bases. V trimming: 3 bases; J trimming: 7 bases; junction bases outside the gene matches: 12. Germline CDR1 SGHKS, CDR2 YYEKEE (reference sequence). This CDR3 has 15 amino acids. The CDR3 sequence is CASSYAPQTGGEQYF. For the CDR3, the DNA is TGTGCCAGCAGCTACGCCCCCCAAACAGGGGGAGAGCAGTACTTC.

The rearrangement uses TRBV23-1 and TRBJ1-1; 9 nucleotides line up with TRBD1. TRBV23-1 is treated as an ORF (open reading frame) with a function not yet certain. After removal of 10 bases from V and 7 bases from J, the junction contained 4 bases not matched to a gene. The CDR3 loop spans 11 amino acids. CDR3 protein: CATDRGVEAFF. Here the CDR3 DNA reads TGCGCCACGGACAGGGGCGTTGAAGCTTTCTTT.

The chain couples TRBV5-4 to TRBJ1-1, with 7 bases aligning to TRBD1. The CDR3 contains 14 residues. With V trimmed by 4 bases and J by 3 bases, 6 bases remained unmatched. Germline V lookup: CDR1 SGHNT, CDR2 YYREEE (reference sequence). The CDR3 DNA sequence: TGTGCCAGCAGCGCGGGACAGCGGGACACTGAAGCTTTCTTT. As protein: CASSAGQRDTEAFF.

V usage is TRBV25-1 and J usage is TRBJ2-1; 10 bases match TRBD1. The CDR3 length is 15 residues. Germline trimming cut 4 bases from V and 7 bases from J; bases unmatched to any gene: 7. Germline lookup yields CDR1 MGHDK and CDR2 SYGVNS. The chain's CDR3 is CASSVTGGILNEQFF. The CDR3 coding sequence is TGTGCCAGCAGTGTGACAGGGGGCATTTTGAATGAGCAGTTCTTC.

This chain joins TRBV7-9 and TRBJ2-5; a possible D gene is TRBD2 (5 bases). CDR1 and CDR2 (germline): SEHNR, FQNEAQ (reference sequence). CDR3 length equals 14 residues. V was cut by 6 bases and J by 2 bases, with 13 bases left in between. This CDR3 reads CASSSTRGQETQYF. The CDR3 DNA reads as TGTGCCAGCAGTTCTACCCGGGGACAAGAGACCCAGTACTTC.

The V and J genes are TRBV15 and TRBJ1-2; tentative D call: TRBD1 (6 bases). Trimming stripped 0 bases from V and 8 bases from J, with 16 bases between. CDR1 is LNHNV and CDR2 is YYDKDF in the germline V gene (reference sequence). The CDR3 spans 15 residues. For the CDR3, the DNA is TGTGCCACCAGCAGAGATCAAGCACAGGGTGGGGGCTACACCTTC. Translation: CATSRDQAQGGGYTF.

The gene calls are TRBV28 and TRBJ1-6, with 7 positions matching TRBD1. V lost 6 bases, J lost 4 bases, and 6 bases stayed unmatched. The CDR3 loop spans 15 amino acids. CDR1 is MDHEN and CDR2 is SYDVKM in the germline V gene. CDR3 nucleotide sequence: TGTGCCAGCAGACCCCGACAGGGATATAATTCACCCCTCCACTTT. Translation gives CASRPRQGYNSPLHF.

The chain carries TRBV5-5 and TRBJ1-2; tentative D call: TRBD1 (5 bases). V dropped 0 bases and J dropped 5 bases, with 11 bases sitting between them. This CDR3 comprises 14 residues. The V gene's germline CDR1 is SGHKS and CDR2 YYEKEE (reference sequence). The DNA of the CDR3 is TGTGCCAGCAGCTTGGGCATGGGACTTTATGGCTACACCTTC. This gives the protein CASSLGMGLYGYTF.